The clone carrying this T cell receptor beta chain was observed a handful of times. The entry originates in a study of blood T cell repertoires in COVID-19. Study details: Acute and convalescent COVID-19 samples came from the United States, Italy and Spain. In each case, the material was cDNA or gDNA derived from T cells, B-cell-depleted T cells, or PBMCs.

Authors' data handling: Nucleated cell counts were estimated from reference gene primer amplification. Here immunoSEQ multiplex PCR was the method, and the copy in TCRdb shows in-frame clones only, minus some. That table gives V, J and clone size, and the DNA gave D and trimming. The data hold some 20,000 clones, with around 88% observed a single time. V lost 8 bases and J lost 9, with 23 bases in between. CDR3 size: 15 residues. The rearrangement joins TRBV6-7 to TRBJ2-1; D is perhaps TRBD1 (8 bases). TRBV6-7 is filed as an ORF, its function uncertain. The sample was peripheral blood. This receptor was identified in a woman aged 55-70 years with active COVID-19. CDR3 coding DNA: TGTGCCAGCTTATACGGGACACACAGGGGGGGTGAGCAGTTCTTC. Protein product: CASLYGTHRGGEQFF.